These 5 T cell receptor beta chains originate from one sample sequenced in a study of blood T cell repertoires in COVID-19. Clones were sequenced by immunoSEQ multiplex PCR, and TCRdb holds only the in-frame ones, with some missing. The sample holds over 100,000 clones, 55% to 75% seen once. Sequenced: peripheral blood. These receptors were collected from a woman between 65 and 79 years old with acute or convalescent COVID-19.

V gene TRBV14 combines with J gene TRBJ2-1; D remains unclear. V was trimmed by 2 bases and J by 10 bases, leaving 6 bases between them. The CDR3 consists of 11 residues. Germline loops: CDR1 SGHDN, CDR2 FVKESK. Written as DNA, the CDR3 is TGTGCCAGCAGCCAACGCAGGGAGCAGTTCTTC. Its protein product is CASSQRREQFF.

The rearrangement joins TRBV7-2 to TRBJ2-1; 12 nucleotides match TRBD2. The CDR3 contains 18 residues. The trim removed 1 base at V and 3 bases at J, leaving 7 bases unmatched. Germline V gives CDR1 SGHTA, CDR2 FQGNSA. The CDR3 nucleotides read TGTGCCAGCAGCTTAGTGAGACTAGCGGGGGCAATCTACAATGAGCAGTTCTTC. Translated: CASSLVRLAGAIYNEQFF.

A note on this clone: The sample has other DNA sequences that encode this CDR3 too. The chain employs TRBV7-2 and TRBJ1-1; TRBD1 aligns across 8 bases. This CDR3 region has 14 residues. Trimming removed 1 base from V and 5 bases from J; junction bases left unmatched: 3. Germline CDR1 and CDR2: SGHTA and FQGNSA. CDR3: CASSLGTGSTEAFF. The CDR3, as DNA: TGTGCCAGCAGCTTAGGGACAGGGAGTACTGAAGCTTTCTTT.

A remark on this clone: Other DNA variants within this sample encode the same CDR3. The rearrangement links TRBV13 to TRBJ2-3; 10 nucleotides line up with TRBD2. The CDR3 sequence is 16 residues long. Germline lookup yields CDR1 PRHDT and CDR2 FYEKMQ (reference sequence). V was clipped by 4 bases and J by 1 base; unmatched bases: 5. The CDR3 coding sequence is TGTGCCAGCAGCTCCCGACTAGCGGGTCGCACAGATACGCAGTATTTT. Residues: CASSSRLAGRTDTQYF. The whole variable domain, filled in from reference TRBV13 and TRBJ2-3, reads AAGVIQSPRHLIKEKRETATLKCYPIPRHDTVYWYQQGPGQDPQFLISFYEKMQSDKGSIPDRFSAQQFSDYHSELNMSSLELGDSALYFCASSSRLAGRTDTQYFGPGTRLTVL.

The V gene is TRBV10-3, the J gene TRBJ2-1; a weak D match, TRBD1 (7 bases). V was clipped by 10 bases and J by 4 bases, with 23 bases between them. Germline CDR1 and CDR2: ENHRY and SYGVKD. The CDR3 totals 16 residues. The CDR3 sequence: CATWDSLRGRYNEQFF. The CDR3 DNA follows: TGTGCCACCTGGGACAGCCTAAGGGGGAGGTACAATGAGCAGTTCTTC.